Given below is one T cell receptor (beta chain) in context. Antigen: not known. Libraries were prepared by immunoSEQ multiplex PCR; TCRdb keeps only in-frame clonotypes and omits some of them. The table includes approximately 5,300 clones, 35% to 45% detected once. These data belong to a study of T cell clones after liver transplantation. For the study at large: Three of the eight recipients were HCV-positive; the rest had non-autoimmune, non-viral transplant indications. Whole-study findings and limits: Donor-reactive sequences fell more than third party-reactive ones, suggesting partial deletion.

Trimming stripped 2 bases from V and 5 bases from J, with 15 bases between. The CDR3 consists of 16 residues. Germline values: CDR1 MDHEN, CDR2 SYDVKM. Sequencing of dividing CFSE-low cells from the MLR defined alloreactive TCRbeta sequences. Graft donor PBMCs, splenocytes, lymph-node cells, or third-party PBMCs stimulated pre-transplant recipient cells. The gene calls are TRBV28 and TRBJ1-4; D call uncertain. Sequencing was performed on CD4+ T cells from cultured PBMCs. The source of this sequence is a human patient who received a liver transplant. The graft donor may have contributed some T cells. The CDR3 spells CASSLIGGGSNEKLFF. The CDR3 DNA follows: TGTGCCAGCAGTTTAATCGGCGGCGGCTCCAATGAAAAACTGTTTTTT.